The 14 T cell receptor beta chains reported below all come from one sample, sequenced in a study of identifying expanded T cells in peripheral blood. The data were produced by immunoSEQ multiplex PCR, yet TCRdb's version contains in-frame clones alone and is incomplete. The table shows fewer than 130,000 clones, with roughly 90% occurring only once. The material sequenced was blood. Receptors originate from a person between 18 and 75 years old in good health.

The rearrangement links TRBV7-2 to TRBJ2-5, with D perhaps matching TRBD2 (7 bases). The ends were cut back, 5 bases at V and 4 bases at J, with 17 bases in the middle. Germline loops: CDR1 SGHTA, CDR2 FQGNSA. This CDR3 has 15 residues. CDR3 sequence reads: CASSHGRGGAETQYF. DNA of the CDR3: TGTGCCAGCAGCCATGGCCGAGGGGGGGCAGAGACCCAGTACTTC.

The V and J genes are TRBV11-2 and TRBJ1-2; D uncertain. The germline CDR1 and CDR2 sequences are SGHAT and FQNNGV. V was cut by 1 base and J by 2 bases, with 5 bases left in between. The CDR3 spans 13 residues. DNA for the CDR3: TGTGCCAGCAGCTTAGGGATGAACTATGGCTACACCTTC. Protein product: CASSLGMNYGYTF. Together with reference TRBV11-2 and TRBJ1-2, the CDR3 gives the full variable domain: EAGVAQSPRYKIIEKRQSVAFWCNPISGHATLYWYQQILGQGPKLLIQFQNNGVVDDSQLPKDRFSAERLKGVDSTLKIQPAKLEDSAVYLCASSLGMNYGYTFGSGTRLTVV.

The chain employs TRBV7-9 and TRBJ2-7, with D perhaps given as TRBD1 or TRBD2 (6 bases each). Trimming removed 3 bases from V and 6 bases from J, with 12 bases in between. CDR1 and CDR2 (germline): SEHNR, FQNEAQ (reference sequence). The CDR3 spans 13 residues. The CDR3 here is CASSFFRGREQYF. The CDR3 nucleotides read TGTGCCAGCAGCTTCTTCCGGGGGCGCGAGCAGTACTTC.

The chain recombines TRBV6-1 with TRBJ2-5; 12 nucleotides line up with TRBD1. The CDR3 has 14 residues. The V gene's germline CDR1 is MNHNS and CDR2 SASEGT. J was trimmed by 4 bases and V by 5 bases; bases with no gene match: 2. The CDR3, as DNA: TGTGCCAGCAGTTGGGACAGGGGGCGAGAGACCCAGTACTTC. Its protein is CASSWDRGRETQYF.

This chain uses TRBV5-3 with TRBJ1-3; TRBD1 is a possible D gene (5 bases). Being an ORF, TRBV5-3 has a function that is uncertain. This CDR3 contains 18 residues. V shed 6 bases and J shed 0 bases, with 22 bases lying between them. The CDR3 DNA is TGTGCCAGAACCTTCTCCGGAAGGTTGCAGGGCTCTGGAAACACCATATATTTT. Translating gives CARTFSGRLQGSGNTIYF.

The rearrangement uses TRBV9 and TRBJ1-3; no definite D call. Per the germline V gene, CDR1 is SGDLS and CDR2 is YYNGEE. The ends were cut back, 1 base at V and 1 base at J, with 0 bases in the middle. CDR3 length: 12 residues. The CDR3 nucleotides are TGTGCCAGCAGCGTATCTGGAAACACCATATATTTT. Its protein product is CASSVSGNTIYF. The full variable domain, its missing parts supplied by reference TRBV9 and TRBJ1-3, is DSGVTQTPKHLITATGQRVTLRCSPRSGDLSVYWYQQSLDQGLQFLIQYYNGEERAKGNILERFSAQQFPDLHSELNLSSLELGDSALYFCASSVSGNTIYFGEGSWLTVV.

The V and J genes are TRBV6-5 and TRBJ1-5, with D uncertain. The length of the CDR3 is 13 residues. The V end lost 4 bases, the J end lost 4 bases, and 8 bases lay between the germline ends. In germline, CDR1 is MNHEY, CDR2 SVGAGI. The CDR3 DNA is TGTGCCAGCAGTTCCGACGCGAATCAGCCCCAGCATTTT. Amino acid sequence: CASSSDANQPQHF.

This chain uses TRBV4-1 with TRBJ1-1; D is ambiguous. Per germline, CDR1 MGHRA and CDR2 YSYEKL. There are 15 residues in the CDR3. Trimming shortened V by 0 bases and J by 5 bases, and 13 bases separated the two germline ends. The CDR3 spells CASSQDRRAGTEAFF. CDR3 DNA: TGCGCCAGCAGCCAAGATCGGCGGGCGGGTACTGAAGCTTTCTTT.

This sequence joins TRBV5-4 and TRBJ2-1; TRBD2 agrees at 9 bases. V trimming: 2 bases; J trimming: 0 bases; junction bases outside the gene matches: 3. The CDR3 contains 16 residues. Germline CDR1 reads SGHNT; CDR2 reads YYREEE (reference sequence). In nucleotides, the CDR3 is TGTGCCAGCAGCTTAAGCGGGGGGCCCTCCTACAATGAGCAGTTCTTC. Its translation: CASSLSGGPSYNEQFF. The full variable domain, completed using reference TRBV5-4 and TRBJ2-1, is ETGVTQSPTHLIKTRGQQVTLRCSSQSGHNTVSWYQQALGQGPQFIFQYYREEENGRGNFPPRFSGLQFPNYSSELNVNALELDDSALYLCASSLSGGPSYNEQFFGPGTRLTVL.

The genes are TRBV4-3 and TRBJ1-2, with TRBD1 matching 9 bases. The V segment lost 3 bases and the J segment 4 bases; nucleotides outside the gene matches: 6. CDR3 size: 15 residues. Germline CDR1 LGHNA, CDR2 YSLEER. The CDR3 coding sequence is TGCGCCAGCAGCCAGGGGCTGGGACAGGGCTATGGCTACACCTTC. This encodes CASSQGLGQGYGYTF.

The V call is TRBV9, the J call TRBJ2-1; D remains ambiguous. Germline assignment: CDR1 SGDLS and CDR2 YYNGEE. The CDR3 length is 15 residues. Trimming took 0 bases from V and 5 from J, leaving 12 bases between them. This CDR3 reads CASSVEVLSDNEQFF. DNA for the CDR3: TGTGCCAGCAGCGTAGAGGTATTGAGCGACAATGAGCAGTTCTTC.

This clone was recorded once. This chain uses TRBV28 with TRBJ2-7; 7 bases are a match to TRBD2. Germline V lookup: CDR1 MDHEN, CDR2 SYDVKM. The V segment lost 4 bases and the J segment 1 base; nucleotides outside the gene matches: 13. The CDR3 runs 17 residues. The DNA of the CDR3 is TGTGCCAGCAGTTCACCAGGGAGCGGGGAGGTATCCTACGAGCAGTACTTC. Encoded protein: CASSSPGSGEVSYEQYF.

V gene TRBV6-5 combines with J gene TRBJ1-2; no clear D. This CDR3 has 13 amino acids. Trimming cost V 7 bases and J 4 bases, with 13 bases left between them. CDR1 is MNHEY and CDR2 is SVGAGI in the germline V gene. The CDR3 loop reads CASTGGPSYGYTF. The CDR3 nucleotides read TGTGCCAGCACAGGAGGGCCCAGCTATGGCTACACCTTC.

For the CDR3, the DNA is TGTGCCGGAGCCGGCGAGGGCGCCAACGTCCTGACTTTC. Its translation is CAGAGEGANVLTF. This chain uses TRBV6-6 with TRBJ2-6; D might be TRBD2 (5 bases). Trimming pared 11 bases from V and 7 bases from J, leaving 15 bases between. The length of the CDR3 is 13 residues. Germline V gene lookup returns CDR1 MNHNY and CDR2 SVGAGI (reference sequence).